The following is a T cell receptor beta chain sequence with its context. This sample is drawn from a study of T cell changes during pregnancy in multiple sclerosis. This CDR3 is 18 amino acids long. V was clipped by 5 bases and J by 0 bases, with 20 bases between them. CDR1 and CDR2 from the germline V gene are PRHDT and FYEKMQ (reference sequence). Generated by immunoSEQ multiplex PCR, the TCRdb table keeps only in-frame clones and is missing some. This table holds 55,000 to 65,000 clones, 90% found once. The TCR sequence derives from a female donor in good health, enrolled as a control in a pregnancy study. The sample here was peripheral blood, taken in the first trimester of pregnancy. The chain employs TRBV13 and TRBJ2-1, with D perhaps TRBD1 (7 bases). The CDR3 loop reads CASSGGTEAPSSYNEQFF. In nucleotides, the CDR3 is TGTGCCAGCAGCGGCGGGACAGAAGCACCCAGCTCCTACAATGAGCAGTTCTTC.